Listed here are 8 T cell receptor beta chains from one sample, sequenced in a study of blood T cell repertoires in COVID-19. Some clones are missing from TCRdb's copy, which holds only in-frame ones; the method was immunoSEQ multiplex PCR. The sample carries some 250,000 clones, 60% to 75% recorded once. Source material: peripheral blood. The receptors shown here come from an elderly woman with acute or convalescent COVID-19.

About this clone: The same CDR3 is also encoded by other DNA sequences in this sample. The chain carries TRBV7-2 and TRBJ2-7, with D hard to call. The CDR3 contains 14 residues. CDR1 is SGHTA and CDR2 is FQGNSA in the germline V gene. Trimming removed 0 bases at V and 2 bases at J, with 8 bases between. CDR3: CASSLAGRAYEQYF. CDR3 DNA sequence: TGTGCCAGCAGCTTAGCGGGCAGAGCCTACGAGCAGTACTTC.

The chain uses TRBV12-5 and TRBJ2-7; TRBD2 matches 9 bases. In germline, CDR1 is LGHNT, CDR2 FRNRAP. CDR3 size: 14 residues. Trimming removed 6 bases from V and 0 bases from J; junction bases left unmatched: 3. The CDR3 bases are TGTGCTAGTGGCCGTAGCGGGAGCTCCTACGAGCAGTACTTC. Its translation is CASGRSGSSYEQYF.

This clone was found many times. The CDR3 spells CSALAQGRAFF. DNA for the CDR3: TGCAGTGCTCTAGCCCAGGGGCGTGCTTTCTTT. V is TRBV20-1 and J is TRBJ1-1, with D possibly being TRBD1 (6 bases). The CDR3 spans 11 residues. The germline V gene has CDR1 DFQATT and CDR2 SNEGSKA (reference sequence). With 5 bases removed from V and 11 bases from J, the gap between germline ends came to 15 bases.

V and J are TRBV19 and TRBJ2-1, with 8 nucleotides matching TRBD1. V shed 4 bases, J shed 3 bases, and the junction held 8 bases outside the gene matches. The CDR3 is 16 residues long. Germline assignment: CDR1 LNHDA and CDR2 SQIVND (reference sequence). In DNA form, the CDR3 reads TGTGCCAGTAGTACCCCGGACAGGGCTGGCTACAATGAGCAGTTCTTC. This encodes CASSTPDRAGYNEQFF. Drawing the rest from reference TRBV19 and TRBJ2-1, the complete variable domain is DGGITQSPKYLFRKEGQNVTLSCEQNLNHDAMYWYRQDPGQGLRLIYYSQIVNDFQKGDIAEGYSVSREKKESFPLTVTSAQKNPTAFYLCASSTPDRAGYNEQFFGPGTRLTVL.

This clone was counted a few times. The CDR3 nucleotides are TGTGCCACCCGTGGATTTGACAGCCCTAATGAAAAACTGTTTTTT. This codes for CATRGFDSPNEKLFF. V gene TRBV2 combines with J gene TRBJ1-4; D might be TRBD1 (5 bases). CDR1 and CDR2 from the germline V gene are SNHLY and FYNNEI. The V end lost 10 bases, the J end lost 3 bases, and 18 bases lay between the germline ends. CDR3 length: 15 amino acids.

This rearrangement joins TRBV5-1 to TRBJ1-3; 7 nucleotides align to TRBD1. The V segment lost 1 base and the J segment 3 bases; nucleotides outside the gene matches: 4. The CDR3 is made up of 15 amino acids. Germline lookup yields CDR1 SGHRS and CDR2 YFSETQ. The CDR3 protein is CASSLSTGFGNTIYF. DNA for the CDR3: TGCGCCAGCAGCTTGTCGACAGGGTTTGGAAACACCATATATTTT.

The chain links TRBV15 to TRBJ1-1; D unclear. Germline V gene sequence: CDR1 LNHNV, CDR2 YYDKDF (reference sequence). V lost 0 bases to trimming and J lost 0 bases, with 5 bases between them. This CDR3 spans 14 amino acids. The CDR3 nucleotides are TGTGCCACCAGCAGAGACAGGTTGAACACTGAAGCTTTCTTT. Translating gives CATSRDRLNTEAFF.

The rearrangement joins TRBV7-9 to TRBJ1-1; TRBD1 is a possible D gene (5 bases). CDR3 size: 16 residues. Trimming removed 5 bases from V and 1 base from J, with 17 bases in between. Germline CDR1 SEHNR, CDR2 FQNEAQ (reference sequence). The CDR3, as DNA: TGTGCCAGCAGCCCAGGGCGGTACCCTAGGAACACTGAAGCTTTCTTT. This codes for CASSPGRYPRNTEAFF.